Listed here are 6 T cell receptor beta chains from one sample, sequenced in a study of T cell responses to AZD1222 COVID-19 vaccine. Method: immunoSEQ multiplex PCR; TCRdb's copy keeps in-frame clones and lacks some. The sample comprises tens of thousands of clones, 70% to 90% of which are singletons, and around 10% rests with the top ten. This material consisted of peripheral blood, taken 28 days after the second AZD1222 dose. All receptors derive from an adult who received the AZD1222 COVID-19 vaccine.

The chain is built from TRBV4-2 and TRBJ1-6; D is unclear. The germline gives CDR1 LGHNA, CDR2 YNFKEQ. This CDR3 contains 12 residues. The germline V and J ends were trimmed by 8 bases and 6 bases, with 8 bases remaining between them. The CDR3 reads CASGSANSPLHF. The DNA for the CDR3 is TGTGCCAGCGGGTCCGCTAATTCACCCCTCCACTTT.

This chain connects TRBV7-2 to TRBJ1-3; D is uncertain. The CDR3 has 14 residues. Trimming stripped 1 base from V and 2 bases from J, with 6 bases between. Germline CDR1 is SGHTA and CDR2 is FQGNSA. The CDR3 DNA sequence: TGTGCCAGCAGCTTAGTGGGTGCTGGAAACACCATATATTTT. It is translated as CASSLVGAGNTIYF.

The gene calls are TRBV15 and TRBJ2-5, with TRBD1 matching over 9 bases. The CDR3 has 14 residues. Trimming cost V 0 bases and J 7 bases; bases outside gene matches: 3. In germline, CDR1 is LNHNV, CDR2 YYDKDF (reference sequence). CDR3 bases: TGTGCCACCAGCAGAGATAGGGGACAGGGGACCCAGTACTTC. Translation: CATSRDRGQGTQYF.

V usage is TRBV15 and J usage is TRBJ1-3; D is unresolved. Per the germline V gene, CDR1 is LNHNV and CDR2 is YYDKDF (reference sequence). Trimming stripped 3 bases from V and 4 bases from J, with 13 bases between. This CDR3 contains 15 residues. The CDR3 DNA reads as TGTGCCACCAGCAGGGGCCTAACGGCCGGAAACACCATATATTTT. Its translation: CATSRGLTAGNTIYF.

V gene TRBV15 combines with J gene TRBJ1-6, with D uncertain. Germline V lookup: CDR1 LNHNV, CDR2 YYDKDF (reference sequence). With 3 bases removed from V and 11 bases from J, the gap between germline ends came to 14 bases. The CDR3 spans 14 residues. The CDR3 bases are TGTGCCACCAGCAGCGGGTCAGGACTCGCACCCCTCCACTTT. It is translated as CATSSGSGLAPLHF.

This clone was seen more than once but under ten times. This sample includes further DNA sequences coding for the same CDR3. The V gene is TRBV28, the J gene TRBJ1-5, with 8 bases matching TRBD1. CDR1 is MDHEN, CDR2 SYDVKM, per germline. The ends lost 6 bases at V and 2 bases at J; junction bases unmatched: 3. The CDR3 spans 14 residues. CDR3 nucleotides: TGTGCCAGCAGACCGGGACAGGGCAATCAGCCCCAGCATTTT. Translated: CASRPGQGNQPQHF.